This TCR beta chain was obtained from a study of human T cells and chemical hapten exposure. Across the whole study: It was small differences in pooled library volume that mainly caused per-sample TCR yields to vary.

The template was total RNA from unfractionated whole blood. TCRdb independently ran MiXCR on the 5' RACE reads; one entry per CDR3 protein. The repertoire consists of some 78,000 distinct CDR3 sequences, with 7.7% occurring once and the leading ten covering under 2.5%. This TCR was sampled from a male donor in good health.

The CDR3 loop reads CSGRTGPNEQYF. The CDR3 region has the DNA TGCAGCGGAAGGACAGGGCCTAACGAGCAGTACTTC. The genes are TRBV29-1 and TRBJ2-7; 8 bases are a match to TRBD1. In germline, CDR1 is SQVTM, CDR2 ANQGSEA. V dropped 7 bases and J dropped 5; count of bases not matched to a gene: 7. CDR3 length equals 12 residues.